The entry below gives a single T cell receptor beta chain sequence along with its context. Its antigen remains unknown. CDR1 KGHSH and CDR2 LQKENI come from the germline V gene. The CDR3 is made up of 13 amino acids. Unmatched junction bases numbered 7, after V lost 5 bases and J lost 8 bases. This record comes from a study of identical twins. TCRdb reanalysed the 5' RACE reads using MiXCR and keeps one entry per CDR3 protein. Of about 690,000 distinct CDR3 sequences in the sample, 21% are singletons; the top ten hold 4% to 5.5%. Study-wide points: In cord blood, abundant beta clonotypes had fewer insertions; memory showed no trend.

These same records also appear under a second study, on T cells expressing NK-cell markers. That publication notes: Sorted T-cell subsets CD3+CD56+NKG2C+, CD3+CD56+NKG2C- and CD3+CD56-NKG2C+ were TCR beta-sequenced.

The source is a woman aged 18-29 years in good health. The chain combines TRBV18 with TRBJ1-2; 8 positions agree with TRBD1. The sample comprised PBMCs. The CDR3 coding sequence is TGTGCCAGCTCAAGGGACGCAGGGGGCGGCTACACCTTC. This sequence encodes CASSRDAGGGYTF.